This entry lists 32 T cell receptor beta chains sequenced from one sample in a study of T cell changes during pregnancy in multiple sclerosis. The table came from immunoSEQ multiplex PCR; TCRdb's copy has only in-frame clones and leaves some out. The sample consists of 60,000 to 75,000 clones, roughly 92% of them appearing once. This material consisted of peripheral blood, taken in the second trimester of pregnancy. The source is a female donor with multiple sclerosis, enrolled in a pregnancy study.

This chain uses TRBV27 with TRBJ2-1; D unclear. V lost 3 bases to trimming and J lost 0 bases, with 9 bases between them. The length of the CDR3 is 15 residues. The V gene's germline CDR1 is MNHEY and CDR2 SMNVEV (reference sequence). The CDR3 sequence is CASSFVPTSYNEQFF. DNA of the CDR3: TGTGCCAGCAGTTTTGTGCCTACCTCCTACAATGAGCAGTTCTTC.

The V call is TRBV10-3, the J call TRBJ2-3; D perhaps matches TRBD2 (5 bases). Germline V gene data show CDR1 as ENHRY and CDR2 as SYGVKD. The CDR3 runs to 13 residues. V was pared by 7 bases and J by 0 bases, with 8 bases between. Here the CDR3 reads CAITGGSTDTQYF. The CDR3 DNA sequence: TGTGCCATCACCGGCGGGAGCACAGATACGCAGTATTTT.

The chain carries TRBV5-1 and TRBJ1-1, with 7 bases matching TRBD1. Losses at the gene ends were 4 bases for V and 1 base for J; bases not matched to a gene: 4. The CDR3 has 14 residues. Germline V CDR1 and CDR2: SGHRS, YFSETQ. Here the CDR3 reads CASSGRGWNTEAFF. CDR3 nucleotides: TGCGCCAGCAGCGGCAGGGGGTGGAACACTGAAGCTTTCTTT.

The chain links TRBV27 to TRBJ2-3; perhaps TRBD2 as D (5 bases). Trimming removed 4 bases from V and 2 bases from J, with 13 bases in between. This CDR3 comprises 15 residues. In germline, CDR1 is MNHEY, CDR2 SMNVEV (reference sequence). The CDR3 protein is CASSYGQTNTDTQYF. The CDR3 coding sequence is TGTGCCAGCAGTTACGGTCAGACTAACACAGATACGCAGTATTTT.

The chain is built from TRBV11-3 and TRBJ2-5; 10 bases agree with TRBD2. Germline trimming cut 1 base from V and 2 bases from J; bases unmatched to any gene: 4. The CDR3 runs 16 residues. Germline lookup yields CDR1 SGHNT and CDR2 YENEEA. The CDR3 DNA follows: TGTGCCAGCAGCTTAGTCTCTAGCGGGGGTCAAGAGACCCAGTACTTC. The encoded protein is CASSLVSSGGQETQYF.

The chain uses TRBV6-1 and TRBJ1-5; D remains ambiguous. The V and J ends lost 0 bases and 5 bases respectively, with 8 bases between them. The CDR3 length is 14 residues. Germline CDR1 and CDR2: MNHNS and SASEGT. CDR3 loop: CASSEALGDQPQHF. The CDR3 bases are TGTGCCAGCAGTGAAGCGCTAGGAGATCAGCCCCAGCATTTT.

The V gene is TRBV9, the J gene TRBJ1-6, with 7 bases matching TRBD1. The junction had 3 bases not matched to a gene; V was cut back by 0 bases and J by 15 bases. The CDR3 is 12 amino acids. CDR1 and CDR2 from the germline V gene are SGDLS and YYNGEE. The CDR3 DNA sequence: TGTGCCAGCAGCGTAGGACAGGGAGACCTCCACTTT. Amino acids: CASSVGQGDLHF.

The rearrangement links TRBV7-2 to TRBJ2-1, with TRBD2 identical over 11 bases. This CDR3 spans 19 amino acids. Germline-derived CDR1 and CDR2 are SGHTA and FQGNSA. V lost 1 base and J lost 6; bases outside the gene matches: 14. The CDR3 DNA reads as TGTGCCAGCAGCTTAGTCTCGGTGAATAGCGGGGGGGACGGCAATGAGCAGTTCTTC. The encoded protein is CASSLVSVNSGGDGNEQFF.

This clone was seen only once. The CDR3 DNA is TGTGCCAGCAGTTCCTGGACAGGGAGGGACAATGAGCAGTTCTTC. The encoded protein is CASSSWTGRDNEQFF. The chain combines TRBV27 with TRBJ2-1; D might be TRBD1 (8 bases). The V end lost 4 bases, the J end lost 5 bases, and 15 bases lay between the germline ends. This CDR3 has 15 residues. The germline CDR1 and CDR2 sequences are MNHEY and SMNVEV (reference sequence).

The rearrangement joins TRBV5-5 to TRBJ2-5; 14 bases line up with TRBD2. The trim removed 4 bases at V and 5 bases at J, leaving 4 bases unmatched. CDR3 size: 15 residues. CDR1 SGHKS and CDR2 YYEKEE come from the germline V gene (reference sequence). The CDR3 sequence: CASSKGLAGVETQYF. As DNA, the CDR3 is TGTGCCAGCAGCAAGGGACTAGCGGGAGTCGAGACCCAGTACTTC.

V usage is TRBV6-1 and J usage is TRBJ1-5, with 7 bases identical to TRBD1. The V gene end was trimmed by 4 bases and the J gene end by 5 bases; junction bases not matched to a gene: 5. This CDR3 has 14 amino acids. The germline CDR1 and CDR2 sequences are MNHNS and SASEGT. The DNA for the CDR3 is TGTGCCAGCAGTGCTGACAGGGACGATCAGCCCCAGCATTTT. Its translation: CASSADRDDQPQHF.

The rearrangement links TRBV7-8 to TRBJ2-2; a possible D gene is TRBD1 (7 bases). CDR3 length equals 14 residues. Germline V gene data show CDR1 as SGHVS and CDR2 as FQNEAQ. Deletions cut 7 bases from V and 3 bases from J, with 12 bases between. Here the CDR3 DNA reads TGTGCCAGCATGCGGGACAGAGACACCGGGGAGCTGTTTTTT. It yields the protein CASMRDRDTGELFF.

The CDR3 DNA follows: TGTGCCAGCAGTGGAGGACGGCACTCCTATAATTCACCCCTCCACTTT. This codes for CASSGGRHSYNSPLHF. The V call is TRBV27, the J call TRBJ1-6, with no clear D. The CDR3 spans 16 residues. Looked up from germline, CDR1 is MNHEY and CDR2 is SMNVEV (reference sequence). V was shortened by 5 bases and J by 0 bases, with 11 bases between the two germline ends.

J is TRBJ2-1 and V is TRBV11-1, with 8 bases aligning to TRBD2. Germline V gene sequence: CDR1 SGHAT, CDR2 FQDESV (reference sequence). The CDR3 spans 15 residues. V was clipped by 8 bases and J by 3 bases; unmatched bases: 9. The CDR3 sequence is CASSGGGWYYNEQFF. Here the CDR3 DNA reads TGTGCCAGCTCCGGGGGGGGGTGGTACTACAATGAGCAGTTCTTC.

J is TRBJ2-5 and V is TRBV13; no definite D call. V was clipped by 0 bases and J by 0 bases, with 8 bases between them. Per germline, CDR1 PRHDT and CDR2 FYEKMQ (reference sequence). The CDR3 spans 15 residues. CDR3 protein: CASSLGLHNQETQYF. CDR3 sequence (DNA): TGTGCCAGCAGCTTAGGCCTGCACAACCAAGAGACCCAGTACTTC.

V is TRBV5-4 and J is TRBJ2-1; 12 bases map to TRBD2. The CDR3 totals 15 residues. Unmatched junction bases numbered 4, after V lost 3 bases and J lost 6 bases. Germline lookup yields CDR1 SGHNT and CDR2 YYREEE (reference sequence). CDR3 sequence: CASSSPTSGSNEQFF. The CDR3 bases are TGTGCCAGCAGCTCACCGACTAGCGGGAGCAATGAGCAGTTCTTC.

This chain's CDR3 is CASTLTGHEQYF. For the CDR3, the DNA is TGTGCCAGCACCTTGACAGGGCACGAGCAGTACTTC. J is TRBJ2-7 and V is TRBV6-1; 7 bases match TRBD1. With V trimmed by 7 bases and J by 5 bases, 5 bases remained unmatched. The CDR3 spans 12 residues. Germline V CDR1 and CDR2: MNHNS, SASEGT.

This chain's CDR3 is CASSFRDNEKLFF. The DNA of the CDR3 is TGTGCCAGCAGTTTCCGGGATAATGAAAAACTGTTTTTT. The gene calls are TRBV6-6 and TRBJ1-4; D is unresolved. The germline V gene has CDR1 MNHNY and CDR2 SVGAGI (reference sequence). The CDR3 has 13 amino acids. Between the trimmed V and J ends, which lost 4 bases and 4 bases, there was a span of 7 bases.

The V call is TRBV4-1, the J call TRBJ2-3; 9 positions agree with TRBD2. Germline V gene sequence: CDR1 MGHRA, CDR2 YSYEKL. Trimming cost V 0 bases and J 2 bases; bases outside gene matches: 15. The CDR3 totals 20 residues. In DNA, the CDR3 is TGCGCCAGCAGCCAAGATCTCCTGCGGGAGGGATCCGTTTCCACAGATACGCAGTATTTT. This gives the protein CASSQDLLREGSVSTDTQYF.

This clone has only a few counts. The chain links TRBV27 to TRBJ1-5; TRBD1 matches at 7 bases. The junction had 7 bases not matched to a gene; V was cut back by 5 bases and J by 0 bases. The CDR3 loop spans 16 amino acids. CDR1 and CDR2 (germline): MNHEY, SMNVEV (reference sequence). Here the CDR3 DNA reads TGTGCCAGCAGTCCATGGACAGGCTCTAGCAATCAGCCCCAGCATTTT. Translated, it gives CASSPWTGSSNQPQHF.

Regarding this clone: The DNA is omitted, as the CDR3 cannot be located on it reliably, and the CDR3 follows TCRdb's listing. The CDR3 spells CSVATGTESEFF. The chain carries TRBV29-1 and TRBJ2-1; the table's TRBD1 call for D was not verified on the DNA. Germline values: CDR1 SQVTM, CDR2 ANQGSEA. The CDR3 sequence runs 12 residues, both termini included.

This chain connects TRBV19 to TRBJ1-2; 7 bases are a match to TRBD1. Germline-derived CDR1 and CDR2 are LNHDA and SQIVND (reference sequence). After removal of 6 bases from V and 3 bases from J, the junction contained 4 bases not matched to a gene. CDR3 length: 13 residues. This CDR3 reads CASRPTGDYGYTF. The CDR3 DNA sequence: TGTGCCAGTAGGCCTACAGGGGACTATGGCTACACCTTC.

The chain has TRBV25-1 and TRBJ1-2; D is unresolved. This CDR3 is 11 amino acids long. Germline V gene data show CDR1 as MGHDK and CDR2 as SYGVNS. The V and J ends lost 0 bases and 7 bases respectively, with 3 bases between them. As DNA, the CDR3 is TGTGCCAGCAGTGAATACGGTGGCTACACCTTC. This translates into CASSEYGGYTF.

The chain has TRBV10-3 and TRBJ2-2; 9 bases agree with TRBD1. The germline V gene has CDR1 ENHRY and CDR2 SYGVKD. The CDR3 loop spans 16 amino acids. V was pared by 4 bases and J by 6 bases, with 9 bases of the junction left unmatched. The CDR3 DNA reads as TGTGCCATCAGTGGGACAGGGGCAACCTTCTCCGGGGAGCTGTTTTTT. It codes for CAISGTGATFSGELFF.

The CDR3 protein is CASSLQAGVDTQYF. The CDR3 DNA sequence: TGTGCCAGTAGCCTCCAAGCGGGAGTGGATACGCAGTATTTT. The chain joins TRBV19 to TRBJ2-3, with 8 bases fitting TRBD2. CDR1 and CDR2 (germline): LNHDA, SQIVND (reference sequence). The CDR3 is 14 amino acids. V dropped 6 bases and J dropped 6; count of bases not matched to a gene: 8.

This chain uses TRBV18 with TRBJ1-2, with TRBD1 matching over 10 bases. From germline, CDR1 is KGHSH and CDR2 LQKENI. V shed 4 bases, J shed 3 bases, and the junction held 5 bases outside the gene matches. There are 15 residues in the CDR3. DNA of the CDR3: TGTGCCAGCTCACGGGACAGGGGTTACGACTATGGCTACACCTTC. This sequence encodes CASSRDRGYDYGYTF.

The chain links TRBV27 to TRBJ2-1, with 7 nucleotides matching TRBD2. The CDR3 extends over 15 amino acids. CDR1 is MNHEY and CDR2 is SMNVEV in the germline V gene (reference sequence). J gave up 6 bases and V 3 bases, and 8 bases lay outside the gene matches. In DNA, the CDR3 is TGTGCCAGCAGTTTGCGGGGGAGAGGGATCAATGAGCAGTTCTTC. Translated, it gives CASSLRGRGINEQFF.

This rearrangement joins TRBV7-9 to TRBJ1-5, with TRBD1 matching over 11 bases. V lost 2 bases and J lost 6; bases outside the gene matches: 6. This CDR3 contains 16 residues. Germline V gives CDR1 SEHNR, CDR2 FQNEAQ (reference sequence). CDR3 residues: CASSLSGTGGFQPQHF. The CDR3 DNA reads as TGTGCCAGCAGCTTATCGGGGACAGGGGGGTTTCAGCCCCAGCATTTT. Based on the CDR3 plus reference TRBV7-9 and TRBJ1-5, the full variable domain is DTGVSQNPRHKITKRGQNVTFRCDPISEHNRLYWYRQTLGQGPEFLTYFQNEAQLEKSRLLSDRFSAERPKGSFSTLEIQRTEQGDSAMYLCASSLSGTGGFQPQHFGDGTRLSIL.

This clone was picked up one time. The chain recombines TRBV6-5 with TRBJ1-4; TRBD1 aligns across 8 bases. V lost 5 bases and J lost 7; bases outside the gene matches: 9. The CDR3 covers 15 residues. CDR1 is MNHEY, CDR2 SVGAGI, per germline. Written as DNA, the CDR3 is TGTGCCAGCAGTAATCACAGGGGGTTGTTTGAAAAACTGTTTTTT. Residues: CASSNHRGLFEKLFF.

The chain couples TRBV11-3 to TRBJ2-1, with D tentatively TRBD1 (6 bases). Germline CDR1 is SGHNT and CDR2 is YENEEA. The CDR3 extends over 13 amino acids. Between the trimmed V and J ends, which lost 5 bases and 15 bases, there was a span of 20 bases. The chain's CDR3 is CASSAFNRELLFF. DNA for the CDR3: TGTGCCAGCAGCGCGTTCAACAGGGAGCTCCTGTTCTTC.

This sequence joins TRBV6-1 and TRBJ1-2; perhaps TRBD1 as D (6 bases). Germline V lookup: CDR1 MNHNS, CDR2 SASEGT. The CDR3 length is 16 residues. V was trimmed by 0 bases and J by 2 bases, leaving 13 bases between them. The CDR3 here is CASSEAQPTGNYGYTF. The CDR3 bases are TGTGCCAGCAGTGAAGCTCAACCTACAGGGAACTATGGCTACACCTTC.

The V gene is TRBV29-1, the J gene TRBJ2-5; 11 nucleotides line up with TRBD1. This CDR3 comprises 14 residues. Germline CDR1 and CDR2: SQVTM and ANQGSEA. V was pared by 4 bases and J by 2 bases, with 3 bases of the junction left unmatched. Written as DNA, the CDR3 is TGCAGCGTTGTAGGGACAGGGGGGCAAGAGACCCAGTACTTC. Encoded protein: CSVVGTGGQETQYF.